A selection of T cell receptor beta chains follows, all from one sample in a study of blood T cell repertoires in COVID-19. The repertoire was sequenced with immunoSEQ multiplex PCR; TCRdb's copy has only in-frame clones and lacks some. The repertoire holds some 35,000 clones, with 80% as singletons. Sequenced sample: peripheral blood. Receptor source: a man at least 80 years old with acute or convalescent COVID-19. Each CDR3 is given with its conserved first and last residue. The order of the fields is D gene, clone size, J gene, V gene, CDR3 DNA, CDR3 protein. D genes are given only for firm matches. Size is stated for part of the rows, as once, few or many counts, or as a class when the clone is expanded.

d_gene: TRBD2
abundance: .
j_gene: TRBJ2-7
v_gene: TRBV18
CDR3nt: TGTGCCAGCTCCCCGGGACTGGGGGGGAGTGAGCAGTACTTC
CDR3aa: CASSPGLGGSEQYF

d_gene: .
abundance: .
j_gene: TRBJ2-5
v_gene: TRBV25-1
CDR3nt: TGTGCCAGCAGTGAATGGCCCCCCGGGGTTGTCTTGAAAGAGACCCAGTACTTC
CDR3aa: CASSEWPPGVVLKETQYF

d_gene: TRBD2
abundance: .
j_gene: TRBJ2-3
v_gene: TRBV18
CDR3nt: TGTGCCAGCTCACGACTAGCGGGAGGGACTAACACAGATACGCAGTATTTT
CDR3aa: CASSRLAGGTNTDTQYF

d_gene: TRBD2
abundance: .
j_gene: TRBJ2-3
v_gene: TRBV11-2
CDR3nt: TGTGCCAGCAGCTCAGCGTTTAGCGGGAGAGGTACAGATACGCAGTATTTT
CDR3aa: CASSSAFSGRGTDTQYF

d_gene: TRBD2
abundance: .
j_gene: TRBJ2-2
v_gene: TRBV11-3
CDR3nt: TGTGCCAGCAGCTCCTCCGGGACTAGCGGACTCACCGGGGAGCTGTTTTTT
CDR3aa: CASSSSGTSGLTGELFF

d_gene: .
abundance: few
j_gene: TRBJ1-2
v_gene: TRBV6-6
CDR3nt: TGTGCCAGCACCAACAGAAGCTATGGCTACACCTTC
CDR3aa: CASTNRSYGYTF

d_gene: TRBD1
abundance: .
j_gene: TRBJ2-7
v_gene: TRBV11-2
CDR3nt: TGTGCCAGCAGCTCGACAGGGGGCTTGGGCTACGAGCAGTACTTC
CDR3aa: CASSSTGGLGYEQYF

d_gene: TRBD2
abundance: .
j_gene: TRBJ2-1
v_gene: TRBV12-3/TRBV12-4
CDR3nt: TGTGCCAGCAGTTCCGGGACTAGGCAGTTCTTC
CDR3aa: CASSSGTRQFF

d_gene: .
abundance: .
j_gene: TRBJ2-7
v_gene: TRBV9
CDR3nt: TGTGCCAGCAGCGTAACAGGGTCCAGCTCCTACGAGCAGTACTTC
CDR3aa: CASSVTGSSSYEQYF

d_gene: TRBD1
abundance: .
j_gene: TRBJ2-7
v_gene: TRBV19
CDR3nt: TGTGCCAGCGGACAGGGGGCCTCCTACGAGCAGTACTTC
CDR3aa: CASGQGASYEQYF

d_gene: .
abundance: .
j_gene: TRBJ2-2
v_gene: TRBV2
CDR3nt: TGTGCCAGCACTAGGTCCCGGGGGACCGGGGAGCTGTTTTTT
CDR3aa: CASTRSRGTGELFF

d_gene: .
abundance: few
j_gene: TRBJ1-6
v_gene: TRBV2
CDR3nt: TGTGCCAGCAGTGAAGGTTTAAGGGGTCCGAATTCACCCCTCCACTTT
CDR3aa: CASSEGLRGPNSPLHF

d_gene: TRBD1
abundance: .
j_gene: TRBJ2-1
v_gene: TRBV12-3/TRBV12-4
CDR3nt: TGTGCCAGCAGGACAGGGGTCAATGAGCAGTTCTTC
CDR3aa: CASRTGVNEQFF

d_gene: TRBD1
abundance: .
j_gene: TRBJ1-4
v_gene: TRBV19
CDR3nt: TGTGCCAGTATCCCGGGACAGGGATATAATGAAAAACTGTTTTTT
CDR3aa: CASIPGQGYNEKLFF

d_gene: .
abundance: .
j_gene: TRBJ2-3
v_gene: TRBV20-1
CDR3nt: TGCAGTGCAGGGGGCACAGATACGCAGTATTTT
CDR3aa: CSAGGTDTQYF

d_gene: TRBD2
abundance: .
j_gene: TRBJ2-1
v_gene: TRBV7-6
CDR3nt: TGTGCCAGCAGCCCCGGGACTAGCCCCTACAATGAGCAGTTCTTC
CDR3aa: CASSPGTSPYNEQFF

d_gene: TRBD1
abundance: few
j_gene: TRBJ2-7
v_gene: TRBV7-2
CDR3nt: TGTGCCAGCAGCTTAGGGACAGGGCCCTACGAGCAGTACTTC
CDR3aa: CASSLGTGPYEQYF

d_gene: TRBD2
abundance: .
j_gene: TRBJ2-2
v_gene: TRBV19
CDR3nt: TGTGCCAGTAGTCCCGAAGCTTTTAGCGGGATGCGAACCGGGGAGCTGTTTTTT
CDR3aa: CASSPEAFSGMRTGELFF

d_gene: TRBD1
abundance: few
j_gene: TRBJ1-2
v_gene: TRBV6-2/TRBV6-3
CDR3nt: TGTGCCAGCAGTTACACGATGACAGGGCTTCGTGGCTACACCTTC
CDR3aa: CASSYTMTGLRGYTF

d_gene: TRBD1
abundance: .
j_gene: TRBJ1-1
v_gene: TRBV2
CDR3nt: TGTGCCAGCAGTGAAGCGACAGGGAGGAACACTGAAGCTTTCTTT
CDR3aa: CASSEATGRNTEAFF

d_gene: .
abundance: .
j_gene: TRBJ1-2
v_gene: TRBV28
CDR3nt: TGTGCCAGCAGAGGGGGGGGCCACTTGGCTAACTATGGCTACACCTTC
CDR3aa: CASRGGGHLANYGYTF

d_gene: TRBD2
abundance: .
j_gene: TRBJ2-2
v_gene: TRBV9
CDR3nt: TGTGCCAGCAGCGTAGGTGGACTAGCGGGTTATACCGGGGAGCTGTTTTTT
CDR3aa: CASSVGGLAGYTGELFF

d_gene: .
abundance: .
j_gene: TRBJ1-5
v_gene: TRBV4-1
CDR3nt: TGCGCCAGCAGCCAAGGGGGCAGCCTATATAGCAATCAGCCCCAGCATTTT
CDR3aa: CASSQGGSLYSNQPQHF

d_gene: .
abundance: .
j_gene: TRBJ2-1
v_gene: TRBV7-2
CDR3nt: TGTGCCAGCAGCCCCTTGGGGGCCTCCTACAATGAGCAGTTCTTC
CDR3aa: CASSPLGASYNEQFF

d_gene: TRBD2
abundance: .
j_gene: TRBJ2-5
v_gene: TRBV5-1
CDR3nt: TGCGCCAGCAGCTTCCCGACTAGCGGGGGGGAACAAGAGACCCAGTACTTC
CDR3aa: CASSFPTSGGEQETQYF

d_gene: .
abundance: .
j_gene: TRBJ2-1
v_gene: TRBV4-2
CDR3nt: TGTGCCAGCAGCCAAGATGTGGGGCGTCGGCAGTTCTTC
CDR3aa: CASSQDVGRRQFF

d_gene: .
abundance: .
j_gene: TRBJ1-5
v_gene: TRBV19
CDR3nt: TGTGCCAGTAGTATAGCCCTAACTAGCAATCAGCCCCAGCATTTT
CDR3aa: CASSIALTSNQPQHF

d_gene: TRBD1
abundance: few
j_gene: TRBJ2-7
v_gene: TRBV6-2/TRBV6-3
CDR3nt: TGTGCCAGCAGTATACAGGGGGCCAGGTCCTACGAGCAGTACTTC
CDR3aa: CASSIQGARSYEQYF

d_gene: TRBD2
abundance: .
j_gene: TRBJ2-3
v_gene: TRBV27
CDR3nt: TGTGCCAGCAGTTTCCGGGGAGCGGGGTCCACAGATACGCAGTATTTT
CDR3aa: CASSFRGAGSTDTQYF

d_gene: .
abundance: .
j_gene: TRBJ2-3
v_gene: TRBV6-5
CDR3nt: TGTGCCAGCAGTACCCGCGGGGCTAGCACAGATACGCAGTATTTT
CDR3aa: CASSTRGASTDTQYF

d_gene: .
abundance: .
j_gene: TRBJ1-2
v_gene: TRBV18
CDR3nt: TGTGCCAGCTCACCCGGAGCGGGTTTCGGCTACACCTTC
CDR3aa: CASSPGAGFGYTF

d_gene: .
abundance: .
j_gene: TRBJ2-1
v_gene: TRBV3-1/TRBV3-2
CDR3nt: TGTGCCAGCAGCCACACACTAGGGAACAATGAGCAGTTCTTC
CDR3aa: CASSHTLGNNEQFF

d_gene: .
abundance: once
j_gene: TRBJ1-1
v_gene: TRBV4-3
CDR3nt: TGCGCCAGCAGCCAACGGGCCGGACAGCAAGCTTTCTTT
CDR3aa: CASSQRAGQQAFF

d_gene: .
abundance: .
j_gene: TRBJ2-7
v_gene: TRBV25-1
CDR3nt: TGTGCCAGCAGTGAAGCAGGGGTCCGAACGCCGCCTGGGTACTTC
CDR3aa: CASSEAGVRTPPGYF

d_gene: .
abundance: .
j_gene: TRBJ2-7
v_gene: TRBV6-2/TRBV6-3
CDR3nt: TGTGCCAGCAGTTACTCGGGGGCCGGCGAGCAGTACTTC
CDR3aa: CASSYSGAGEQYF

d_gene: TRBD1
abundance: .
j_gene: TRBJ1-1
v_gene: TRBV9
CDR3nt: TGTGCCAGCAGCTCGGGACAGGGGAACACTGAAGCTTTCTTT
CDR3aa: CASSSGQGNTEAFF

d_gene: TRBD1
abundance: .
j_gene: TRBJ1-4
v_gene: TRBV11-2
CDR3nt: TGTGCCAGCAGCCGGTTTGGACAGGCATACGAAAAACTGTTTTTT
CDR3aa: CASSRFGQAYEKLFF

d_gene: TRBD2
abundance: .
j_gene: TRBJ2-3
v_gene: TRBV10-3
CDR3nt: TGTGCCATCAGTGAGTCGAGTTATCGCGGGAGGGGCACAGATACGCAGTATTTT
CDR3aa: CAISESSYRGRGTDTQYF

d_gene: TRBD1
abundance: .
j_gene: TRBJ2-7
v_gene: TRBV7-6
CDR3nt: TGTGCCAGCAGCTCTGACAGGGGGCTTTCCACCTACGAGCAGTACTTC
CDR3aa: CASSSDRGLSTYEQYF

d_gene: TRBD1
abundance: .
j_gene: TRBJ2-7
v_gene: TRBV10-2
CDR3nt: TGCGCCAGCAGCTCAGGGGGCGAGCAGTACTTC
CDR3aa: CASSSGGEQYF

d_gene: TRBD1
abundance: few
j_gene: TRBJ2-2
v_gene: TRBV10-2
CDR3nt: TGCGCCAGCGGCCGGGACAGGGGGTCAAGCACCGGGGAGCTGTTTTTT
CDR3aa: CASGRDRGSSTGELFF

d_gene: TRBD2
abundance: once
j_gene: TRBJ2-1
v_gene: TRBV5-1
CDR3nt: TGCGCCAGCAGCTTGGGCCAGCGGGGGTACAATGAGCAGTTCTTC
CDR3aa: CASSLGQRGYNEQFF

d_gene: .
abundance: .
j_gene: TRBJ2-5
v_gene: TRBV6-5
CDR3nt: TGTGCCAGCAGCTCTCTCCAGGAATTCCAAGAGACCCAGTACTTC
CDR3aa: CASSSLQEFQETQYF

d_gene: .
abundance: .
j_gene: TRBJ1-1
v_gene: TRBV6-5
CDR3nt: TGTGCCAGCAGTCCCCAGGGGACTGAAGCTTTCTTT
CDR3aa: CASSPQGTEAFF

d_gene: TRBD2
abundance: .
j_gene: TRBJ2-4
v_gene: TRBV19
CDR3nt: TGTGCCAGTAGTAACTCCCACCGAGCGGGACTAGCCAAAAACATTCAGTACTTC
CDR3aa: CASSNSHRAGLAKNIQYF

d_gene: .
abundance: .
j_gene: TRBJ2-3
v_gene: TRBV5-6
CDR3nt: TGTGCCAGCAGCTATACAGGGTCGGATACGCAGTATTTT
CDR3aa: CASSYTGSDTQYF

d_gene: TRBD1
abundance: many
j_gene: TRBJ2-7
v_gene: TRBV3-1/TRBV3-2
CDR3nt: TGTGCCAGCAGCACTCGACAGGGGGGCTACGAGCAGTACTTC
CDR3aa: CASSTRQGGYEQYF

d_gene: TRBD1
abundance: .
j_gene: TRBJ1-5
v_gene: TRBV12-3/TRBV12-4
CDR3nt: TGTGCCAGCAGATCGACAGGGGATCAGCCCCAGCATTTT
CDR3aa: CASRSTGDQPQHF